This T cell receptor beta chain was captured by sequencing in a study of early T cells in non-severe SARS-CoV-2 infection. Whole-study findings and limits: VDJdb-based annotation leaned toward anti-spike CD8 responses and missed private and CD4 specificities.

This clonotype was detected ten times or more. Antigen unknown. V lost 2 bases to trimming and J lost 7 bases; unmatched junction nucleotides: 10. The CDR3 contains 15 residues. CDR1 and CDR2 from the germline V gene are LGHNA and YSLEER. Individually, cDNA molecules had unique molecular identifiers attached to them. TCRdb independently ran MiXCR on the 5' RACE reads; one entry per CDR3 protein. The profile shows about 44,000 distinct CDR3 sequences, 6.1% of them singletons. The specimen was whole blood. V usage is TRBV4-3 and J usage is TRBJ1-1; 7 positions match TRBD1. This receptor was identified in an adult who was a healthcare worker with PCR-confirmed SARS-CoV-2 infection or an uninfected control (not recorded which). The DNA for the CDR3 is TGCGCCAGCAGCCAATCCAGGGGGGGAAGGGGTGAAGCTTTCTTT. Its protein is CASSQSRGGRGEAFF.